The 14 T cell receptor beta chains reported below all come from one sample, sequenced in a study of regulatory T cells in long-lasting Graves disease. To make TCR beta libraries, researchers used iRepertoire HTBI primers and Arm-PCR of CDR3 regions. Each CDR3 protein is one row after TCRdb ran MiXCR on the multiplex PCR reads. The table lists under 450,000 distinct CDR3 sequences, 10% to 15% of them singletons. The time point denotes: newly diagnosed GD, antithyroid drugs for less than 3 months. Researchers made the TCR library from RNA that was extracted from PBMCs. The same data also went into a second study, on T cells in Graves' hyperthyroidism and ophthalmopathy.

Sequences were derived from peripheral blood mononuclear cells (PBMCs), sampled at new diagnosis, from a patient treated with antithyroid drugs. Receptors originate from a woman younger than 35 with Graves disease.

About this clonotype: A far larger clone lies a single base away; this is likely a read error. The chain couples TRBV2 to TRBJ2-7; 7 nucleotides align to TRBD2. The V gene's germline CDR1 is SNHLY and CDR2 FYNNEI. The CDR3 spans 14 residues. Trimming took 6 bases from V and 7 from J; bases not matched to a gene: 12. The CDR3 loop reads CASSSLAGVGEQYF. Written as DNA, the CDR3 is TGTGCCAGCAGCTCTTTGGCGGGGGTAGGGGAGCAGTACTTC.

At least ten counts were recorded for this clonotype. The chain has TRBV7-2 and TRBJ1-4; D remains ambiguous. Deletions cut 6 bases from V and 0 bases from J, with 5 bases between. CDR1 is SGHTA and CDR2 is FQGNSA in the germline V gene. CDR3 length equals 13 residues. CDR3 amino acids: CASRLATNEKLFF. DNA of the CDR3: TGTGCCAGCAGGCTAGCAACTAATGAAAAACTGTTTTTT. Full variable domain (missing parts from reference TRBV7-2 and TRBJ1-4): GAGVSQSPSNKVTEKGKDVELRCDPISGHTALYWYRQSLGQGLEFLIYFQGNSAPDKSGLPSDRFSAERTGGSVSTLTIQRTQQEDSAVYLCASRLATNEKLFFGSGTQLSVL.

The rearrangement links TRBV6-1 to TRBJ1-5; D gene uncertain. The CDR3 contains 16 residues. V was cut by 2 bases and J by 3 bases, with 14 bases left in between. Germline V lookup: CDR1 MNHNS, CDR2 SASEGT. CDR3 in amino acids: CASSESFGIFNQPQHF. DNA for the CDR3: TGTGCCAGCAGTGAAAGTTTTGGGATATTCAATCAGCCCCAGCATTTT.

This clonotype has more than one count but fewer than ten. V gene TRBV4-3 combines with J gene TRBJ1-3; D remains ambiguous. Between the trimmed V and J ends, which lost 2 bases and 6 bases, there was a span of 8 bases. CDR1 is LGHNA and CDR2 is YSLEER in the germline V gene. This CDR3 contains 13 residues. DNA for the CDR3: TGCGCCAGCAGCCAACGGGCCGAAAACACCATATATTTT. It encodes CASSQRAENTIYF.

This clonotype has a count of ten or more. This rearrangement joins TRBV29-1 to TRBJ1-1; D gene uncertain. The CDR3 is 11 amino acids. V lost 4 bases to trimming and J lost 5 bases, with 8 bases between them. Looked up from germline, CDR1 is SQVTM and CDR2 is ANQGSEA. For the CDR3, the DNA is TGCAGCGTTGCAAAACAGACTGAAGCTTTCTTT. It translates to CSVAKQTEAFF.

The gene calls are TRBV7-2 and TRBJ2-1, with 11 positions matching TRBD2. Trimming took 4 bases from V and 8 from J; bases not matched to a gene: 7. From germline, CDR1 is SGHTA and CDR2 FQGNSA. This CDR3 spans 15 amino acids. CDR3 residues: CASSSNVAGGDEQFF. DNA for the CDR3: TGTGCCAGCAGCTCGAACGTAGCGGGAGGGGATGAGCAGTTCTTC.

The chain uses TRBV7-9 and TRBJ1-1; 7 bases map to TRBD1. Trimming cost V 6 bases and J 0 bases; bases outside gene matches: 4. Germline assignment: CDR1 SEHNR and CDR2 FQNEAQ (reference sequence). The CDR3 is 14 residues long. CDR3 nucleotides: TGTGCCAGCAGTCTAGGACAGGTGAACACTGAAGCTTTCTTT. It specifies CASSLGQVNTEAFF. Complete variable domain (other parts from reference TRBV7-9 and TRBJ1-1): DTGVSQNPRHKITKRGQNVTFRCDPISEHNRLYWYRQTLGQGPEFLTYFQNEAQLEKSRLLSDRFSAERPKGSFSTLEIQRTEQGDSAMYLCASSLGQVNTEAFFGQGTRLTVV.

The sample holds a few counts of this clonotype. The J gene is TRBJ1-2, the V gene TRBV4-3; tentative D call: TRBD1 (5 bases). V lost 6 bases, J lost 8 bases, and 16 bases lay in between. The CDR3 extends over 13 amino acids. The germline gives CDR1 LGHNA, CDR2 YSLEER. CDR3 bases: TGCGCCAGCAGTCCAGAGGGGATGCGGGGCTACACCTTC. Protein: CASSPEGMRGYTF.

This clonotype has ten or more counts. The chain couples TRBV12-3 or TRBV12-4 to TRBJ2-1, with D perhaps given as TRBD1 or TRBD2 (7 bases each). Trimming removed 6 bases from V and 5 bases from J, with 20 bases in between. The CDR3 runs to 16 residues. The CDR3 loop is CASSPMEGRGHNEQFF. The DNA for the CDR3 is TGTGCCAGCAGCCCAATGGAGGGGAGGGGGCACAATGAGCAGTTCTTC.

This clonotype appeared a few times. The chain is built from TRBV6-2 or TRBV6-3 and TRBJ2-1, with D uncertain. V was trimmed by 5 bases and J by 10 bases, leaving 9 bases between them. The length of the CDR3 is 11 residues. Germline V gives CDR1 MNHEY, CDR2 SVGEGT. In nucleotides, the CDR3 is TGTGCCAGCAGTGCAGCTGAGGAGCAGTTCTTC. Translated: CASSAAEEQFF.

This clonotype was seen ten or more times. V gene TRBV2 combines with J gene TRBJ2-1; 8 nucleotides align to TRBD2. The CDR3 has 16 amino acids. V lost 5 bases, J lost 0 bases, and 6 bases stayed unmatched. From germline, CDR1 is SNHLY and CDR2 FYNNEI. CDR3 region: CASSPLAEPSYNEQFF. As DNA, the CDR3 is TGTGCCAGCAGTCCACTAGCGGAACCCTCCTACAATGAGCAGTTCTTC.

This chain uses TRBV20-1 with TRBJ2-3; 7 nucleotides line up with TRBD2. CDR3 length: 15 amino acids. The V gene's germline CDR1 is DFQATT and CDR2 SNEGSKA (reference sequence). With V trimmed by 5 bases and J by 8 bases, 16 bases remained unmatched. CDR3 amino acids: CSAQPGTGGRGTQYF. For the CDR3, the DNA is TGCAGTGCTCAACCGGGGACGGGGGGTCGGGGTACGCAGTATTTT.

The chain is built from TRBV20-1 and TRBJ2-3; 8 bases are a match to TRBD2. V lost 5 bases, J lost 1 base, and 8 bases stayed unmatched. The CDR3 extends over 15 amino acids. The V gene's germline CDR1 is DFQATT and CDR2 SNEGSKA (reference sequence). CDR3 in DNA: TGCAGTGCTGTCGCCGGGGGGGGGGGCACAGATACGCAGTATTTT. Its protein product is CSAVAGGGGTDTQYF.

This clonotype was detected many times. The chain couples TRBV7-3 to TRBJ1-1, with a weak D call TRBD1 (6 bases). Trimming took 2 bases from V and 4 from J, leaving 14 bases between them. Germline CDR1 and CDR2: SGHTA and FQGTGA. CDR3 length equals 15 residues. The CDR3 protein is CASSLEGQGFTEAFF. CDR3 DNA: TGTGCCAGCAGCTTAGAGGGTCAGGGGTTCACTGAAGCTTTCTTT.